These T cell receptor beta chains were read from a single sample in a study of T cells in Graves' hyperthyroidism and ophthalmopathy. TCRdb called the multiplex PCR reads again in MiXCR, with one record for every CDR3 protein. This sample has about 500,000 distinct CDR3 sequences, with approximately 16% found just once. Material: blood. Receptors were obtained from a woman between 25 and 40 years old with Graves' ophthalmopathy. Each CDR3 is given without its conserved first and last residue. Fields, in order: V gene, CDR3 protein.

TRBV18 ASSPTGLVDTSN
TRBV12-3/TRBV12-4 ASSFLAATGELF
TRBV6-2/TRBV6-3 ASSYLGGPGEQF
TRBV18 ASSPLGWGEPLNEQF
TRBV5-1 ASSFLAATYNEQF
TRBV11-3 ASSQGTGGPKGTQY
TRBV6-2/TRBV6-3 ASSYHGQGKNAEAF
TRBV28 ASRLNKGASNTEAF
TRBV25-1 ASSASGYT
TRBV2 ASRRGAQETQY
TRBV4-3 ASSQGRGRTNEKLF
TRBV25-1 ASSESGLAGSTDTQY
TRBV7-2 ASSLFGQGNGYT
TRBV29-1 SVEGGTGSFSTGYEQY
TRBV20-1 SATGLSSYNEQF
TRBV7-3 ASSLTTGSTEAF
TRBV19 ASSMSYGNTEAF
TRBV4-3 ASSLHFSGTTYEQY
TRBV20-1 SARDTPGINQPQH
TRBV9 ASSGRTGTSYGYT
TRBV28 ASSLPRFPYEQY
TRBV19 ASSILRGRAYYEQF
TRBV20-1 SASPQAHLVSNQPQH
TRBV9 ASSVGEGSYGYT
TRBV28 AITGSYNEQF
TRBV20-1 SARPTSDTQY
TRBV27 ASSLLAGGPKDNEQF
TRBV6-5 ASSYTGTEGTQY
TRBV9 ASSVVAGELF
TRBV5-1 ASSQPTGDEQY
TRBV28 ASSSGTEKIYEQY
TRBV5-4 ASSLYGLAGGTDTQY
TRBV5-6 ASSLASYQPQH
TRBV6-5 ASTVTGAASYNEQF
TRBV2 ASSEAGVLQGMTDTQY
TRBV12-3/TRBV12-4 ASSLVSTDTQY
TRBV4-2 ASSVGTNGNQPQH
TRBV5-1 ASSSSRGDGYT
TRBV2 ASSETRGKQETQY
TRBV3-1 ASSQESGLTTDTQY
TRBV28 ASSAHPEFRWETQY
TRBV19 ASSLAGPPNEQF
TRBV2 ASSVGLAGYT
TRBV27 ASKYSGTASYEQY
TRBV7-2 ASSFPGTYEQY
TRBV24-1 ATSDTRDEQF
TRBV28 ASSGQGASAF
TRBV6-2/TRBV6-3 ATRGGHLQETQY
TRBV10-3 AIGRRTEAF
TRBV5-1 ASSLDRGRWALH
TRBV6-1 AITRGQGFQPQH
TRBV14 ASSQVAGGIGELF
TRBV28 ASSLGPGANTEAF
TRBV27 ASSRSGTGIYGYT
TRBV7-9 ASSLVGGYGYT
TRBV28 ASSSRTGEGDTQY
TRBV29-1 SVTRGPNTEAF
TRBV18 ASSGTVEETQY
TRBV10-2 ASSESPTGSNQPQH